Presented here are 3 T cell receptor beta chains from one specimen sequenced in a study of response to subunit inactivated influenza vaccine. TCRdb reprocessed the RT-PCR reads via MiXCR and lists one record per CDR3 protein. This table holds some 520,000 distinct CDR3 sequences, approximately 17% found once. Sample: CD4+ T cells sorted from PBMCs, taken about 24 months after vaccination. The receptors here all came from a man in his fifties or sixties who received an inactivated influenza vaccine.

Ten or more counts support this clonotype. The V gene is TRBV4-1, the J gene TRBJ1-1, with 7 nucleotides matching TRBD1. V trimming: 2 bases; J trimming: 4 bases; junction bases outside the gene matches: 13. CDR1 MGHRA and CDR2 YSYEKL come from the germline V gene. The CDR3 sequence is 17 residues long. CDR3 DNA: TGCGCCAGCAGCCAACCGGGACAGCGACGAAGAACCACTGAAGCTTTCTTT. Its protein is CASSQPGQRRRTTEAFF.

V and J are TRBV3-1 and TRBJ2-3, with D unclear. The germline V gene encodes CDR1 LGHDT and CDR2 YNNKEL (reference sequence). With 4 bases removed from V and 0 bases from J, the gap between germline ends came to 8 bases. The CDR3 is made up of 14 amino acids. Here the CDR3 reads CASSLRPSTDTQYF. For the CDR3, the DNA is TGTGCCAGCAGCCTAAGACCAAGCACAGATACGCAGTATTTT.

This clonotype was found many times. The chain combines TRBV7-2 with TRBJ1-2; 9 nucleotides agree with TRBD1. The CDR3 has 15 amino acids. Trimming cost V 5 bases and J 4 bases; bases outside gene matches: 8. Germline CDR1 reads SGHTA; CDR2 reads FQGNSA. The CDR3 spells CASSPGTGMSYGYTF. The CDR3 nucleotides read TGTGCCAGCAGCCCCGGGACAGGGATGTCCTATGGCTACACCTTC.